Reported below is one T cell receptor (beta chain). These data are taken from a study of blood T cell repertoires in COVID-19. Across the study: The United States, Italy and Spain supplied acute and convalescent COVID-19 samples. The analysed material was cDNA or gDNA that came from T cells, B-cell-depleted T cells, or PBMCs.

Germline values: CDR1 MDHEN, CDR2 SYDVKM. V shed 6 bases, J shed 3 bases, and the junction held 5 bases outside the gene matches. The CDR3 sequence is 14 residues long. Generated by immunoSEQ multiplex PCR, the TCRdb table keeps only in-frame clones and is missing some. Seen here are 95,000 to 120,000 clones, around 86% observed once, and the top ten hold 4% to 4.5%. The chain employs TRBV28 and TRBJ2-4; 7 positions agree with TRBD2. The source material was peripheral blood. The receptor's source is an older woman with acute or convalescent COVID-19. The CDR3 is CASSSGGVKNIQYF. The CDR3 bases are TGTGCCAGCAGCTCGGGGGGAGTCAAAAACATTCAGTACTTC. Full variable domain (outside the CDR3, taken from reference TRBV28 and TRBJ2-4): DVKVTQSSRYLVKRTGEKVFLECVQDMDHENMFWYRQDPGLGLRLIYFSYDVKMKEKGDIPEGYSVSREKKERFSLILESASTNQTSMYLCASSSGGVKNIQYFGAGTRLSVL.